These 3 T cell receptor beta chains originate from one sample sequenced in a study of tumor and adjacent non-tumor tissue in lung cancer. TCRbeta libraries were built with three rounds of nested PCR, modified from ARM-PCR. A single record per CDR3 protein comes from TCRdb applying MiXCR to the multiplex PCR reads. This table has about 98,000 distinct CDR3 sequences, 75% to 85% appearing once. RNA was extracted from bulk tissue without any cell sorting. Distant lung tissue was collected more than 3 cm away from the tumor edge. The sequenced sample consisted of distant non-tumor lung tissue. The receptors stem from a man aged 55 to 70 with small cell lung cancer.

Comment on this clonotype: Germline is not matched at one junction end, which may reflect a read error. The V and J genes are TRBV12-3 or TRBV12-4 and TRBJ2-2; TRBD2 matches at 9 bases. The CDR3 consists of 15 residues. In nucleotides, the CDR3 is TGTGCCCGCAGTCCGCGGACTAGCGCGTCCGGGGAGCTGTTTTTT. Protein sequence: CARSPRTSASGELFF.

In this sample, this clonotype turned up a few times. Just one base apart from a much larger clone, this may be a read error. The V call is TRBV20-1, the J call TRBJ2-1; D not certain. With 3 bases removed from V and 2 bases from J, the gap between germline ends came to 14 bases. This CDR3 is built from 15 residues. CDR1 and CDR2 (germline): DFQATT, SNEGSKA (reference sequence). DNA for the CDR3: TGCAGTGCTAGGCCCCACTCTGGCCCCTACAATGAGCAGTTCTTC. It yields the protein CSARPHSGPYNEQFF.

The V and J genes are TRBV5-4 and TRBJ2-1; 9 positions agree with TRBD1. V dropped 4 bases and J dropped 13; count of bases not matched to a gene: 21. The CDR3 contains 17 residues. Germline V gives CDR1 SGHNT, CDR2 YYREEE (reference sequence). This CDR3 is CASSPISLGTGIGEQFF. The CDR3 region has the DNA TGTGCCAGCAGCCCAATATCCCTAGGGACAGGGATAGGTGAACAGTTCTTC.